These T cell receptor beta chains were read from a single sample in a study of identical twins. TCRdb reanalysed the 5' RACE reads using MiXCR and keeps one entry per CDR3 protein. The table has fewer than 250,000 distinct CDR3 sequences, about a tenth seen once. The sequenced sample was memory (CD45RO+) T cells sorted from blood. The receptor set was obtained from a woman between 18 and 29 years old in good health. CDR3s include the opening cysteine and the closing phenylalanine or tryptophan. The D gene is left open where the match is weak. Not every row has a clone size; where given, it reads once, few, many or a size class.

d_gene,abundance,j_gene,v_gene,CDR3aa,CDR3nt
-,many,TRBJ1-6,TRBV7-9,CASSSRDSLHF,TGTGCCAGCAGCTCGAGGGATTCCCTCCACTTT
-,large,TRBJ1-1,TRBV10-2,CAVDRFRDMNTEAFF,TGCGCGGTCGATCGTTTCCGGGACATGAACACTGAAGCTTTCTTT
-,few,TRBJ2-5,TRBV2,CASSVMMETQYF,TGTGCCAGCAGTGTCATGATGGAGACCCAGTACTTC
-,few,TRBJ1-1,TRBV6-5,CASSYGVANTEAFF,TGTGCCAGCAGTTACGGGGTGGCGAACACTGAAGCTTTCTTT
-,-,TRBJ1-4,TRBV18,CASSPPDMDEKLFF,TGTGCCAGCTCACCACCGGATATGGATGAAAAACTGTTTTTT
-,-,TRBJ2-7,TRBV9,CASSVAGKDEQYF,TGTGCCAGCAGCGTAGCGGGGAAAGACGAGCAGTACTTC
TRBD2,-,TRBJ2-3,TRBV5-4,CACCLRLAGRTDTQYF,TGTGCCTGCTGCCTGCGACTAGCGGGGCGCACAGATACGCAGTATTTT
TRBD2,many,TRBJ2-3,TRBV20-1,CSAREIGLVPSGEATQYF,TGCAGTGCTAGAGAGATCGGACTGGTACCTAGCGGGGAGGCTACGCAGTATTTT
-,many,TRBJ2-1,TRBV12-3/TRBV12-4,CASSVGRYNEQFF,TGTGCCAGCTCGGTGGGGCGGTACAATGAGCAGTTCTTC
-,-,TRBJ2-3,TRBV7-9,CASSLVYGPRTDTQYF,TGTGCCAGCAGCTTAGTGTACGGACCCCGCACAGATACGCAGTATTTT
TRBD1,-,TRBJ2-7,TRBV20-1,CSAQGTGDPYEQYF,TGCAGTGCCCAAGGAACAGGGGATCCCTACGAGCAGTACTTC
TRBD1,-,TRBJ1-2,TRBV6-5,CASSSTGTGNGYTF,TGTGCCAGCAGTTCGACCGGGACAGGGAATGGCTACACCTTC
-,many,TRBJ2-7,TRBV5-1,CASSFGDPSYEQYF,TGCGCCAGCAGCTTTGGGGACCCATCATACGAGCAGTACTTC
TRBD2,few,TRBJ2-1,TRBV4-3,CASSRGRSTSGRVDNEQFF,TGCGCCAGCAGCCGGGGAAGGTCGACTAGCGGGAGGGTAGACAATGAGCAGTTCTTC
-,few,TRBJ1-2,TRBV15,CATSSFSFDYGYTF,TGTGCCACCAGCAGTTTCAGTTTTGACTATGGCTACACCTTC
TRBD2,-,TRBJ2-7,TRBV6-5,CASSYSKPGGGASEQYF,TGTGCCAGCAGTTACTCGAAGCCCGGCGGGGGGGCCTCCGAGCAGTACTTC
-,few,TRBJ2-6,TRBV16,CASSQSPSSGANVLTF,TGTGCCAGCAGCCAGAGCCCCAGCTCTGGGGCCAACGTCCTGACTTTC
TRBD2,many,TRBJ2-1,TRBV18,CASSIGSGATNEQFF,TGTGCCAGCTCCATCGGTAGCGGGGCAACCAATGAGCAGTTCTTC
-,-,TRBJ2-7,TRBV4-2,CASSPTGISTYEQYF,TGTGCCAGCAGCCCCACAGGGATTTCAACCTACGAGCAGTACTTC
-,-,TRBJ2-3,TRBV20-1,CSARGGQRGTDTQYF,TGCAGTGCTAGGGGGGGACAAAGGGGCACAGATACGCAGTATTTT
-,few,TRBJ2-4,TRBV3-1,CASSQGGSAWTAKNIQYF,TGTGCCAGCAGCCAAGGGGGCAGCGCCTGGACGGCCAAAAACATTCAGTACTTC
-,-,TRBJ2-1,TRBV6-2/TRBV6-3,CASSYLAGKGFYNEQFF,TGTGCCAGCAGTTACTTGGCGGGAAAGGGGTTCTACAATGAGCAGTTCTTC
-,few,TRBJ2-3,TRBV27,CASSSRDTQYF,TGTGCCAGCAGTAGCCGAGATACGCAGTATTTT
-,few,TRBJ2-1,TRBV9,CASSARTSYNEQFF,TGTGCCAGCAGCGCCCGGACTTCCTACAATGAGCAGTTCTTC
TRBD2,-,TRBJ2-7,TRBV4-2,CASSQDSPGLAGGPYEQYF,TGTGCCAGCAGCCAGGATTCCCCCGGACTAGCGGGGGGGCCCTACGAGCAGTACTTC
-,many,TRBJ1-1,TRBV5-5,CASSLPVLNTEAFF,TGTGCCAGCAGCCTCCCAGTTTTGAACACTGAAGCTTTCTTT
-,few,TRBJ1-2,TRBV27,CASSSGPGYTF,TGTGCCAGCAGTTCCGGACCCGGCTACACCTTC
TRBD1,-,TRBJ2-1,TRBV6-1,CASRGGQEAYNEQFF,TGTGCCAGCAGGGGGGGACAGGAGGCCTACAATGAGCAGTTCTTC
-,-,TRBJ1-1,TRBV13,CASSLRRTEAFF,TGTGCCAGCAGCTTGAGGAGAACTGAAGCTTTCTTT
TRBD2,-,TRBJ2-3,TRBV2,CAIHRAGGATDTQYF,TGTGCCATCCACCGGGCGGGGGGGGCCACAGATACGCAGTATTTT
TRBD1,few,TRBJ1-1,TRBV12-3/TRBV12-4,CASSPTGRNTEAFF,TGTGCCAGCAGCCCGACAGGGAGAAACACTGAAGCTTTCTTT
-,-,TRBJ2-1,TRBV12-3/TRBV12-4,CASGAHLEGNQQFF,TGTGCCAGCGGGGCCCATCTGGAGGGGAATCAGCAGTTCTTC
-,few,TRBJ1-5,TRBV29-1,CSVETDREGEPQHF,TGCAGCGTTGAAACGGACAGAGAAGGGGAGCCCCAGCATTTT
-,-,TRBJ1-3,TRBV2,CASSDRSSGNTIYF,TGTGCCAGCAGTGATCGCAGCTCTGGAAACACCATATATTTT
-,-,TRBJ1-1,TRBV13,CASSLQGLGEAFF,TGTGCCAGCAGCTTACAGGGGCTCGGAGAAGCTTTCTTT
-,-,TRBJ1-2,TRBV28,CAGGTGYGYTF,TGTGCCGGGGGGACGGGATATGGCTACACCTTC
-,few,TRBJ1-5,TRBV5-8,CASNPGGNQPQHF,TGTGCCAGCAACCCCGGTGGGAATCAGCCCCAGCATTTT
-,many,TRBJ1-5,TRBV5-1,CASSLGRDSNQPQHF,TGCGCCAGCAGCTTGGGCAGGGATAGCAATCAGCCCCAGCATTTT
TRBD2,few,TRBJ2-7,TRBV3-1,CASSQRGGTSYEQYF,TGTGCCAGCAGCCAACGGGGGGGGACCTCCTACGAGCAGTACTTC
-,-,TRBJ2-7,TRBV6-5,CASNSLKQGKGQYF,TGTGCCAGCAATTCCCTAAAACAGGGAAAGGGGCAGTACTTC
TRBD1,-,TRBJ2-5,TRBV7-2,CASSLHGTGQETQYF,TGTGCCAGCAGCTTACACGGGACAGGCCAAGAGACCCAGTACTTC
-,-,TRBJ1-4,TRBV9,CASSVGPRNEKLFF,TGTGCCAGCAGCGTAGGGCCCCGCAATGAAAAACTGTTTTTT
-,-,TRBJ2-3,TRBV6-1,CASNVRRRTDTQYF,TGTGCCAGCAATGTACGCAGACGCACAGATACGCAGTATTTT
-,-,TRBJ1-2,TRBV12-3/TRBV12-4,CASSLPQGNYGYTF,TGTGCCAGCAGCCTACCCCAGGGGAACTATGGCTACACCTTC
-,-,TRBJ1-2,TRBV19,CATGTNYGYTF,TGTGCCACCGGAACTAACTATGGCTACACCTTC
-,many,TRBJ1-1,TRBV5-5,CASSLPSLNTEAFF,TGTGCCAGCAGCCTTCCCAGCTTGAACACTGAAGCTTTCTTT
-,-,TRBJ1-6,TRBV11-2,CASRNQGSPLHF,TGTGCCAGCAGGAACCAAGGGTCACCCCTCCACTTT
-,many,TRBJ1-1,TRBV18,CASSPPTGLNTEAFF,TGTGCCAGCTCACCACCGACAGGACTGAACACTGAAGCTTTCTTT
-,-,TRBJ1-1,TRBV7-9,CASSPLEVDTEAFF,TGTGCCAGCAGCCCTTTGGAGGTAGACACTGAAGCTTTCTTT
TRBD2,many,TRBJ2-1,TRBV20-1,CSARKSGVAYNEQFF,TGCAGTGCTAGGAAGAGCGGGGTCGCCTACAATGAGCAGTTCTTC
TRBD2,once,TRBJ2-3,TRBV2,CASSEAGGAADTQYF,TGTGCCAGCAGTGAGGCCGGGGGGGCCGCAGATACGCAGTATTTT
TRBD2,-,TRBJ2-3,TRBV20-1,CSALGGRAGGTDTQYF,TGCAGTGCCCTTGGCGGGAGGGCCGGGGGTACAGATACGCAGTATTTT
TRBD2,few,TRBJ2-3,TRBV7-6,CASSGTSVRTDTQYF,TGTGCCAGCAGCGGGACTAGCGTACGCACAGATACGCAGTATTTT
TRBD1,few,TRBJ2-3,TRBV20-1,CSARDNGRTGGTDTQYF,TGCAGTGCTAGAGATAACGGGAGGACAGGGGGCACAGATACGCAGTATTTT
-,-,TRBJ2-3,TRBV5-1,CASSLGGITDTQYF,TGCGCCAGCAGCTTGGGGGGGATCACAGATACGCAGTATTTT
-,-,TRBJ1-1,TRBV12-3/TRBV12-4,CASSLAYGGVEAFF,TGTGCCAGCAGTTTAGCGTATGGGGGCGTTGAAGCTTTCTTT
TRBD1,-,TRBJ1-4,TRBV15,CATSVTGGVSGEKLFF,TGTGCCACCTCGGTAACAGGGGGCGTCTCTGGTGAAAAACTGTTTTTT
-,many,TRBJ1-1,TRBV6-2/TRBV6-3,CASGAAGNTEAFF,TGTGCCAGCGGGGCCGCAGGGAACACTGAAGCTTTCTTT
-,-,TRBJ2-1,TRBV7-6,CASSLESARGRSYNEQFF,TGTGCCAGCAGCTTAGAGTCAGCGCGGGGTCGCTCCTACAATGAGCAGTTCTTC